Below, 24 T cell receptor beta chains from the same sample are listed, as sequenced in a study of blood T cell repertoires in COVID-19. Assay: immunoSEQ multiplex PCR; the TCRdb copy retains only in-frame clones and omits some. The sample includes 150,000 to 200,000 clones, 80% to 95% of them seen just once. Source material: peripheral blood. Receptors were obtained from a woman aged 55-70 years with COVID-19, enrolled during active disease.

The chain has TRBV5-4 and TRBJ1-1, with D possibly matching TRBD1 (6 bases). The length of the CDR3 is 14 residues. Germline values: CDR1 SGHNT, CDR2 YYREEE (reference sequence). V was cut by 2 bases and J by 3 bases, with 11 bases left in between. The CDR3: CASSLTGLYTEAFF. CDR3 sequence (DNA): TGTGCCAGCAGCTTAACAGGGTTGTACACTGAAGCTTTCTTT. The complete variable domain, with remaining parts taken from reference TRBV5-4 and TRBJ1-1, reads ETGVTQSPTHLIKTRGQQVTLRCSSQSGHNTVSWYQQALGQGPQFIFQYYREEENGRGNFPPRFSGLQFPNYSSELNVNALELDDSALYLCASSLTGLYTEAFFGQGTRLTVV.

The CDR3 DNA reads TGTGCCAGCAGTTACCAGGAGGGGAATTCACCCCTCCACTTT. Its translation is CASSYQEGNSPLHF. The J gene is TRBJ1-6, the V gene TRBV6-6; possibly TRBD1 for D (5 bases). CDR3 length: 14 residues. In germline, CDR1 is MNHNY, CDR2 SVGAGI (reference sequence). Deletions cut 2 bases from V and 7 bases from J, with 9 bases between.

In DNA, the CDR3 is TGTGCCAGCAGCTTGTCCGGGGGGCGCGGCTACGAGCAGTACTTC. Translating it yields CASSLSGGRGYEQYF. The rearrangement joins TRBV7-2 to TRBJ2-7; D may be TRBD2 (7 bases). The CDR3 spans 15 residues. Deletions cut 3 bases from V and 3 bases from J, with 15 bases between. Per germline, CDR1 SGHTA and CDR2 FQGNSA. Together with reference TRBV7-2 and TRBJ2-7, the CDR3 gives the full variable domain: GAGVSQSPSNKVTEKGKDVELRCDPISGHTALYWYRQSLGQGLEFLIYFQGNSAPDKSGLPSDRFSAERTGGSVSTLTIQRTQQEDSAVYLCASSLSGGRGYEQYFGPGTRLTVT.

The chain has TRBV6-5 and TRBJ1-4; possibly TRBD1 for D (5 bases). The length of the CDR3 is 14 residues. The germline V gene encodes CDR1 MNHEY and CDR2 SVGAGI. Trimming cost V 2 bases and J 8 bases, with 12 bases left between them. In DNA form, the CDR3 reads TGTGCCAGCAGTTACCGGATCGGGGGAGAAAAACTGTTTTTT. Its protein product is CASSYRIGGEKLFF.

The CDR3: CSASPLDRDSRQKLFF. DNA for the CDR3: TGCAGTGCTAGTCCCCTCGACAGGGATTCTCGTCAAAAACTGTTTTTT. This rearrangement joins TRBV20-1 to TRBJ1-4; 7 bases are a match to TRBD1. The CDR3 is 16 amino acids. With 3 bases clipped from V and 9 bases from J, the junction kept 16 bases outside the gene matches. CDR1 is DFQATT and CDR2 is SNEGSKA in the germline V gene (reference sequence).

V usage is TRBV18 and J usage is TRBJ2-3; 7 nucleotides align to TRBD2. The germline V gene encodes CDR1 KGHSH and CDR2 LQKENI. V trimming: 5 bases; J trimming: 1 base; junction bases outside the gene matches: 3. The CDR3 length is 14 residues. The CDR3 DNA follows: TGTGCCAGCTCATACGCGGGGGGCACAGATACGCAGTATTTT. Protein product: CASSYAGGTDTQYF. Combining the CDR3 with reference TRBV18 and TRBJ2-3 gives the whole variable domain NAGVMQNPRHLVRRRGQEARLRCSPMKGHSHVYWYRQLPEEGLKFMVYLQKENIIDESGMPKERFSAEFPKEGPSILRIQQVVRGDSAAYFCASSYAGGTDTQYFGPGTRLTVL.

In nucleotides, the CDR3 is TGCGCCAGCAGTTCTGCGAGTCGAGCTTTCTTT. It yields the protein CASSSASRAFF. The chain carries TRBV5-1 and TRBJ1-1, with D hard to call. This CDR3 comprises 11 residues. The V gene lost 5 bases and the J gene lost 10 bases, with 12 bases spanning the gap. Germline CDR1 and CDR2: SGHRS and YFSETQ.

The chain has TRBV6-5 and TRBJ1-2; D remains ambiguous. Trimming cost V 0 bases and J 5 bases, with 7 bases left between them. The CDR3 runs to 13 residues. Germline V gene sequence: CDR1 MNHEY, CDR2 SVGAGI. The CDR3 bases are TGTGCCAGCAGTTACTCGGCCCGTTATGGCTACACCTTC. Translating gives CASSYSARYGYTF.

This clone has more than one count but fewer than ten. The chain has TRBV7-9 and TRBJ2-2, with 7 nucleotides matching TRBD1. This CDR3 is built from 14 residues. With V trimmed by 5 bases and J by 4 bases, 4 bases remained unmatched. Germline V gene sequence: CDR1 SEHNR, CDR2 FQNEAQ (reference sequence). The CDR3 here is CASSPGQTTGELFF. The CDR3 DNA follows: TGTGCCAGCAGCCCGGGACAGACCACCGGGGAGCTGTTTTTT.

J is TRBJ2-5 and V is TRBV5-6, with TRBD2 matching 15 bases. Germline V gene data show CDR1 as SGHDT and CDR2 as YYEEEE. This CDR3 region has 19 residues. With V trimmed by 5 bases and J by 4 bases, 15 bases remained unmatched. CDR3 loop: CASSTAGLAGGPSGETQYF. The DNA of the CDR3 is TGTGCCAGCAGTACGGCTGGACTAGCGGGGGGGCCGAGTGGAGAGACCCAGTACTTC. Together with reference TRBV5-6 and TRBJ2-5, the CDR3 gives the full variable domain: DAGVTQSPTHLIKTRGQQVTLRCSPKSGHDTVSWYQQALGQGPQFIFQYYEEEERQRGNFPDRFSGHQFPNYSSELNVNALLLGDSALYLCASSTAGLAGGPSGETQYFGPGTRLLVL.

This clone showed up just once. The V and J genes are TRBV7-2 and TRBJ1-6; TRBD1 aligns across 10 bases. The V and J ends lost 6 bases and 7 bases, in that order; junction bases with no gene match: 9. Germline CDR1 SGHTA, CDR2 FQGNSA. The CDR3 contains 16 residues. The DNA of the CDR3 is TGTGCCAGCAGTGTTACTTCGGACAGGGGGAATTCACCCCTCCACTTT. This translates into CASSVTSDRGNSPLHF.

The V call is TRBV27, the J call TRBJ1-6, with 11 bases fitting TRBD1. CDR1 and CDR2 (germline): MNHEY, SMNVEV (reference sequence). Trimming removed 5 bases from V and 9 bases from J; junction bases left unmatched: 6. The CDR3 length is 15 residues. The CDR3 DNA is TGTGCCAGCAGTGGCCCGGGACAGGGGGTTTCACCCCTCCACTTT. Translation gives CASSGPGQGVSPLHF.

CDR3 sequence reads: CASSQIYSGTGSFPAYEQYF. DNA for the CDR3: TGTGCCAGCAGCCAAATCTATAGTGGGACAGGGTCCTTTCCAGCCTACGAGCAGTACTTC. The chain combines TRBV14 with TRBJ2-7, with 9 positions matching TRBD1. Trimming removed 2 bases from V and 2 bases from J; junction bases left unmatched: 19. This CDR3 is 20 amino acids long. Germline assignment: CDR1 SGHDN and CDR2 FVKESK. Based on the CDR3 plus reference TRBV14 and TRBJ2-7, the full variable domain is EAGVTQFPSHSVIEKGQTVTLRCDPISGHDNLYWYRRVMGKEIKFLLHFVKESKQDESGMPNNRFLAERTGGTYSTLKVQPAELEDSGVYFCASSQIYSGTGSFPAYEQYFGPGTRLTVT.

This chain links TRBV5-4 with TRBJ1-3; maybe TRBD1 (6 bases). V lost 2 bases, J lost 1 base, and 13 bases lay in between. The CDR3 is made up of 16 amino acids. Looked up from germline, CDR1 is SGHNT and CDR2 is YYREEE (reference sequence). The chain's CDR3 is CASSLGQRRSGNTIYF. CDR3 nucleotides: TGTGCCAGCAGCTTAGGACAGCGTAGATCTGGAAACACCATATATTTT.

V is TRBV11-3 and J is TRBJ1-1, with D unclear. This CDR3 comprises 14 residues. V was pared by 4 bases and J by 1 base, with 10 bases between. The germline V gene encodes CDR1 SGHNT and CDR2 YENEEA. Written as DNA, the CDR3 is TGTGCCAGCAGCTCCAGCGGGAAGAACACTGAAGCTTTCTTT. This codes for CASSSSGKNTEAFF.

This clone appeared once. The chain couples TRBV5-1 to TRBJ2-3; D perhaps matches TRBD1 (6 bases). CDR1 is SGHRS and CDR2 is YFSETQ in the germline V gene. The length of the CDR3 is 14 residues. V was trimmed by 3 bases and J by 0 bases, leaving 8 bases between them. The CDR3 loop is CASSWDTSTDTQYF. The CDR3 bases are TGCGCCAGCAGCTGGGACACCAGCACAGATACGCAGTATTTT.

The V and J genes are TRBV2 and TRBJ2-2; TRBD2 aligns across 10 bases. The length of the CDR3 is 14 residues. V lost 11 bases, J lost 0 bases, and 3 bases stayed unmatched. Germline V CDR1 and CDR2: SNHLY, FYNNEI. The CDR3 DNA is TGTGCCGGAGGACTAGCGGCGAACACCGGGGAGCTGTTTTTT. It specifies CAGGLAANTGELFF.

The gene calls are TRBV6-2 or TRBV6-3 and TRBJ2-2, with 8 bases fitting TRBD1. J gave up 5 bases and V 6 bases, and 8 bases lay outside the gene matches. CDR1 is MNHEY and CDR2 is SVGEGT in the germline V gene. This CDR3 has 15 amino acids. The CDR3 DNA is TGTGCCAGCAGCACTGGACAGGGTGGGACCGGGGAGCTGTTTTTT. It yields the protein CASSTGQGGTGELFF.

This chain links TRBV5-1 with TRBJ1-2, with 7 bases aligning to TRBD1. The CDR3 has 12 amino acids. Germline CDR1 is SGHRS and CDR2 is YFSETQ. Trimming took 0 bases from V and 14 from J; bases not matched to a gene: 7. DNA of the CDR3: TGCGCCAGCAGCTTGGCCCCAGGGGGTCTAACCTTC. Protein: CASSLAPGGLTF. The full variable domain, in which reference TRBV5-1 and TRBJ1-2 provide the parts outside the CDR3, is KAGVTQTPRYLIKTRGQQVTLSCSPISGHRSVSWYQQTPGQGLQFLFEYFSETQRNKGNFPGRFSGRQFSNSRSEMNVSTLELGDSALYLCASSLAPGGLTFGSGTRLTVV.

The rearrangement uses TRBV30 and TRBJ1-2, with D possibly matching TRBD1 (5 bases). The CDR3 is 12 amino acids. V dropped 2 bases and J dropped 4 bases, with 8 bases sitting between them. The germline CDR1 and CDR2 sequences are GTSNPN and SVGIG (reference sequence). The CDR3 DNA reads TGTGCCTGGAGTACAGGTTCCTATGGCTACACCTTC. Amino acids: CAWSTGSYGYTF.

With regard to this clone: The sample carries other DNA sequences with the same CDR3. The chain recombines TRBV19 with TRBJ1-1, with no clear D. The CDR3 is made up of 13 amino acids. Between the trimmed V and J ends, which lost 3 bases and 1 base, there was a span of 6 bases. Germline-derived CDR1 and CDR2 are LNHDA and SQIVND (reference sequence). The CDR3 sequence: CASSMGANTEAFF. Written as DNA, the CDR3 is TGTGCCAGTAGTATGGGAGCGAACACTGAAGCTTTCTTT.

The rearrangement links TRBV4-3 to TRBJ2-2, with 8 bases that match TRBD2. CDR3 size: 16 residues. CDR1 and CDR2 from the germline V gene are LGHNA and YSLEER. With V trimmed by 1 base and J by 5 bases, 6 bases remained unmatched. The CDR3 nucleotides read TGCGCCAGCAGCCAAGGTTTGGGCGGGGGGACCGGGGAGCTGTTTTTT. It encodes CASSQGLGGGTGELFF.

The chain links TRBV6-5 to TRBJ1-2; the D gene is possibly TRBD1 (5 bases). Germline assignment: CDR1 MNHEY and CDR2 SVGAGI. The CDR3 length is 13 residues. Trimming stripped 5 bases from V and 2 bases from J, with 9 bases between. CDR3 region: CASSPGSNYGYTF. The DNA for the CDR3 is TGTGCCAGCAGTCCAGGGTCCAACTATGGCTACACCTTC.

CDR3 region: CASRYPGQSNQPQHF. The CDR3 DNA reads as TGTGCCAGCAGGTATCCTGGACAGAGCAATCAGCCCCAGCATTTT. The rearrangement uses TRBV6-6 and TRBJ1-5; tentatively, D is TRBD1 (6 bases). The V end was cut by 6 bases, the J end by 1 base, with 13 bases between. CDR1 is MNHNY and CDR2 is SVGAGI in the germline V gene (reference sequence). The CDR3 extends over 15 amino acids.